This entry lists 24 T cell receptor beta chains sequenced from one sample in a study of blood T cell repertoires in COVID-19. Profiled with immunoSEQ multiplex PCR; TCRdb holds only in-frame clones, not every one. The table shows approximately 220,000 clones, with 80% to 90% occurring only once. Input material: PBMCs or T cells enriched from blood (not recorded which). These receptors came from a woman aged 50 to 60 who had been exposed to COVID-19.

V is TRBV19 and J is TRBJ2-1, with a weak D call TRBD2 (6 bases). Trimming shortened V by 10 bases and J by 6 bases, and 19 bases separated the two germline ends. CDR3 size: 14 residues. Per the germline V gene, CDR1 is LNHDA and CDR2 is SQIVND (reference sequence). Written as DNA, the CDR3 is TGTGCCACAAACACGGGGGTTAGGGGCAATGAGCAGTTCTTC. It specifies CATNTGVRGNEQFF. Looking up the rest from reference TRBV19 and TRBJ2-1 gives the full variable domain: DGGITQSPKYLFRKEGQNVTLSCEQNLNHDAMYWYRQDPGQGLRLIYYSQIVNDFQKGDIAEGYSVSREKKESFPLTVTSAQKNPTAFYLCATNTGVRGNEQFFGPGTRLTVL.

The V and J genes are TRBV2 and TRBJ2-4; a possible D gene is TRBD2 (6 bases). V dropped 2 bases and J dropped 3 bases, with 11 bases sitting between them. The CDR3 runs 15 residues. The germline gives CDR1 SNHLY, CDR2 FYNNEI. The chain's CDR3 is CASSENAGNKNIQYF. CDR3 nucleotides: TGTGCCAGCAGTGAAAACGCGGGAAACAAAAACATTCAGTACTTC. Combining the CDR3 with reference TRBV2 and TRBJ2-4 gives the whole variable domain EPEVTQTPSHQVTQMGQEVILRCVPISNHLYFYWYRQILGQKVEFLVSFYNNEISEKSEIFDDQFSVERPDGSNFTLKIRSTKLEDSAMYFCASSENAGNKNIQYFGAGTRLSVL.

The chain couples TRBV2 to TRBJ2-3; tentative D call: TRBD2 (7 bases). The CDR3 contains 15 residues. Looked up from germline, CDR1 is SNHLY and CDR2 is FYNNEI. Trimming removed 7 bases from V and 4 bases from J, with 18 bases in between. The CDR3 sequence: CASKEWGGAADTQYF. CDR3 coding DNA: TGTGCCAGCAAAGAATGGGGGGGGGCAGCAGATACGCAGTATTTT.

The V call is TRBV7-9, the J call TRBJ1-6; TRBD1 is a possible D gene (5 bases). This CDR3 contains 14 residues. Germline V CDR1 and CDR2: SEHNR, FQNEAQ (reference sequence). With 2 bases removed from V and 8 bases from J, the gap between germline ends came to 10 bases. The DNA of the CDR3 is TGTGCCAGCAGCTTAACCCGGGGGGATTCACCCCTCCACTTT. The encoded protein is CASSLTRGDSPLHF.

The chain has TRBV9 and TRBJ2-3; TRBD1 matches at 8 bases. This CDR3 contains 16 residues. J was trimmed by 4 bases and V by 3 bases; bases with no gene match: 10. CDR1 is SGDLS and CDR2 is YYNGEE in the germline V gene. The CDR3 DNA is TGTGCCAGCAGCGGGAGGACAGGGAAGGGAGCAGATACGCAGTATTTT. Protein product: CASSGRTGKGADTQYF. Supplemented by reference TRBV9 and TRBJ2-3, the full variable domain reads DSGVTQTPKHLITATGQRVTLRCSPRSGDLSVYWYQQSLDQGLQFLIQYYNGEERAKGNILERFSAQQFPDLHSELNLSSLELGDSALYFCASSGRTGKGADTQYFGPGTRLTVL.

V usage is TRBV28 and J usage is TRBJ1-2; D gene uncertain. The germline V and J ends were trimmed by 5 bases and 4 bases, with 14 bases remaining between them. This CDR3 contains 14 residues. CDR1 and CDR2 (germline): MDHEN, SYDVKM. The CDR3 here is CASSLLGAGYGYTF. CDR3 coding DNA: TGTGCCAGCAGTCTCTTAGGCGCGGGCTATGGCTACACCTTC.

The J gene is TRBJ2-3, the V gene TRBV11-1, with D tentatively TRBD2 (5 bases). The germline V gene has CDR1 SGHAT and CDR2 FQDESV (reference sequence). V was trimmed by 7 bases and J by 6 bases, leaving 17 bases between them. The CDR3 has 14 amino acids. The CDR3 DNA sequence: TGTGCCAGCACCAAACGGGGTCTTTGGGATACGCAGTATTTT. It yields the protein CASTKRGLWDTQYF.

The chain couples TRBV7-2 to TRBJ2-5, with 8 nucleotides matching TRBD2. This CDR3 region has 15 residues. With 1 base clipped from V and 7 bases from J, the junction kept 8 bases outside the gene matches. CDR1 SGHTA and CDR2 FQGNSA come from the germline V gene. CDR3 bases: TGTGCCAGCAGCTTAGAGACGGGGGGGCCTGGGACCCAGTACTTC. Translation gives CASSLETGGPGTQYF.

The V call is TRBV18, the J call TRBJ2-5, with D unclear. This CDR3 is built from 13 residues. Germline-derived CDR1 and CDR2 are KGHSH and LQKENI. The germline V and J ends were trimmed by 3 bases and 2 bases, with 7 bases remaining between them. This CDR3 is CASSPGQQETQYF. The CDR3 DNA follows: TGTGCCAGCTCACCTGGGCAGCAAGAGACCCAGTACTTC.

V gene TRBV28 combines with J gene TRBJ1-1; 7 bases agree with TRBD1. Germline CDR1 MDHEN, CDR2 SYDVKM. The CDR3 runs 15 residues. Losses at the gene ends were 5 bases for V and 2 bases for J; bases not matched to a gene: 8. CDR3 nucleotides: TGTGCCAGCAGTCGGGCGGGACAGAGAAACACTGAAGCTTTCTTT. This sequence encodes CASSRAGQRNTEAFF.

This clone was found many times. The chain recombines TRBV14 with TRBJ1-2, with D unclear. The ends were cut back, 0 bases at V and 6 bases at J, with 14 bases in the middle. This CDR3 is built from 15 residues. Germline loops: CDR1 SGHDN, CDR2 FVKESK. The CDR3 DNA reads as TGTGCCAGCAGCCAAGATATCATCGGAGGGAATGGCTACACCTTC. Amino acids: CASSQDIIGGNGYTF.

The chain carries TRBV5-1 and TRBJ1-1; TRBD1 might be the D (5 bases). The length of the CDR3 is 14 residues. V was trimmed by 4 bases and J by 1 base, leaving 11 bases between them. Germline CDR1 and CDR2: SGHRS and YFSETQ. CDR3 sequence reads: CASSPVGGNTEAFF. CDR3 nucleotides: TGCGCCAGCAGCCCGGTGGGGGGGAACACTGAAGCTTTCTTT.

This clone has only one observation. The gene calls are TRBV5-1 and TRBJ1-1; a weak D match, TRBD1 (5 bases). Per the germline V gene, CDR1 is SGHRS and CDR2 is YFSETQ. There are 14 residues in the CDR3. V was cut by 4 bases and J by 4 bases, with 14 bases left in between. The CDR3 bases are TGCGCCAGCAGCCCGTCGACAGTGCTCACTGAAGCTTTCTTT. It yields the protein CASSPSTVLTEAFF. The full variable domain, with the rest looked up from reference TRBV5-1 and TRBJ1-1, is KAGVTQTPRYLIKTRGQQVTLSCSPISGHRSVSWYQQTPGQGLQFLFEYFSETQRNKGNFPGRFSGRQFSNSRSEMNVSTLELGDSALYLCASSPSTVLTEAFFGQGTRLTVV.

J is TRBJ1-5 and V is TRBV6-5, with a weak D call TRBD1 (6 bases). The V end was cut by 4 bases, the J end by 6 bases, with 19 bases between. Germline V gene data show CDR1 as MNHEY and CDR2 as SVGAGI. The CDR3 is 16 residues long. The CDR3 is CASSSSSRQGIQPQHF. The CDR3 DNA reads as TGTGCCAGCAGTTCCTCTAGCCGGCAGGGGATTCAGCCCCAGCATTTT.

This clone was recorded once. This chain uses TRBV27 with TRBJ2-5; TRBD1 is a possible D gene (5 bases). Germline assignment: CDR1 MNHEY and CDR2 SMNVEV (reference sequence). CDR3 length: 12 amino acids. Trimming took 7 bases from V and 5 from J, leaving 11 bases between them. The CDR3 here is CASTGPGETQYF. The CDR3 nucleotides read TGTGCCAGCACCGGACCAGGGGAGACCCAGTACTTC.

The gene calls are TRBV7-2 and TRBJ1-4, with D hard to call. The CDR3 contains 14 residues. V lost 7 bases, J lost 0 bases, and 9 bases lay in between. The germline CDR1 and CDR2 sequences are SGHTA and FQGNSA. The CDR3 protein is CASTPSPTNEKLFF. As DNA, the CDR3 is TGTGCCAGCACCCCTAGTCCAACTAATGAAAAACTGTTTTTT.

V is TRBV6-5 and J is TRBJ1-1; weak D call: TRBD1 (5 bases). From germline, CDR1 is MNHEY and CDR2 SVGAGI. The CDR3 totals 15 residues. V dropped 0 bases and J dropped 5 bases, with 13 bases sitting between them. CDR3 sequence: CASSYSRGVRTEAFF. For the CDR3, the DNA is TGTGCCAGCAGTTACTCGCGGGGGGTGAGGACTGAAGCTTTCTTT.

This clone was seen just once. V is TRBV19 and J is TRBJ2-3; 8 bases line up with TRBD1. The CDR3 length is 15 residues. After removal of 9 bases from V and 2 bases from J, the junction contained 10 bases not matched to a gene. Germline assignment: CDR1 LNHDA and CDR2 SQIVND (reference sequence). Here the CDR3 reads CASSSTGVPTDTQYF. For the CDR3, the DNA is TGTGCCAGCTCTTCGACAGGGGTCCCCACAGATACGCAGTATTTT. The full variable domain, with the rest looked up from reference TRBV19 and TRBJ2-3, is DGGITQSPKYLFRKEGQNVTLSCEQNLNHDAMYWYRQDPGQGLRLIYYSQIVNDFQKGDIAEGYSVSREKKESFPLTVTSAQKNPTAFYLCASSSTGVPTDTQYFGPGTRLTVL.

The J gene is TRBJ1-2, the V gene TRBV29-1, with 7 bases lining up with TRBD1. V lost 5 bases and J lost 8; bases outside the gene matches: 8. Per the germline V gene, CDR1 is SQVTM and CDR2 is ANQGSEA. The CDR3 runs 12 residues. CDR3 protein: CSVSRQGRGYTF. CDR3 bases: TGCAGCGTTAGCAGACAGGGCCGCGGCTACACCTTC.

The chain is built from TRBV5-4 and TRBJ1-1, with D possibly matching TRBD1 (5 bases). Deletions cut 4 bases from V and 10 bases from J, with 17 bases between. There are 13 residues in the CDR3. Germline lookup yields CDR1 SGHNT and CDR2 YYREEE (reference sequence). CDR3 region: CASSLGSRGVAFF. The CDR3 DNA is TGTGCCAGCAGCCTGGGGTCGCGGGGGGTAGCTTTCTTT.

Turning to this clone: The sample has other DNA sequences that encode this CDR3 too. The chain is built from TRBV18 and TRBJ1-1; D might be TRBD1 (5 bases). Trimming cost V 6 bases and J 4 bases, with 12 bases left between them. The CDR3 totals 13 residues. CDR1 KGHSH and CDR2 LQKENI come from the germline V gene. The CDR3 DNA follows: TGTGCCAGCTCCCCCAGGGAAGGCACTGAAGCTTTCTTT. Translated: CASSPREGTEAFF.

The chain carries TRBV7-6 and TRBJ2-7; 7 bases fit TRBD2. The CDR3 is made up of 15 amino acids. Germline-derived CDR1 and CDR2 are SGHVS and FNYEAQ. V lost 1 base, J lost 4 bases, and 7 bases stayed unmatched. The CDR3 sequence is CASSLGAGDGYEQYF. DNA for the CDR3: TGTGCCAGCAGCTTAGGGGCGGGGGACGGATACGAGCAGTACTTC.

This chain connects TRBV27 to TRBJ1-1, with 7 bases matching TRBD1. Germline lookup yields CDR1 MNHEY and CDR2 SMNVEV (reference sequence). The CDR3 extends over 14 amino acids. The V segment lost 4 bases and the J segment 4 bases; nucleotides outside the gene matches: 6. The CDR3: CASSSLQGTTEAFF. The CDR3 DNA follows: TGTGCCAGCAGTTCTTTACAGGGGACCACTGAAGCTTTCTTT.

This chain joins TRBV6-5 and TRBJ2-2, with 9 positions matching TRBD1. The CDR3 runs 14 residues. Germline V lookup: CDR1 MNHEY, CDR2 SVGAGI. After removal of 5 bases from V and 3 bases from J, the junction contained 1 base not matched to a gene. This CDR3 reads CASSRTGDTGELFF. The CDR3 nucleotides are TGTGCCAGCAGTCGGACAGGGGACACCGGGGAGCTGTTTTTT.